These 26 T cell receptor beta chains came from one sample sequenced in a study of T cells in Graves' hyperthyroidism and ophthalmopathy. It was RNA transcripts that yielded the amplified TCR beta CDR3 regions. HTBI primers were employed in a first-round RT-PCR of the TCR CDR3. Each CDR3 protein is one row after TCRdb ran MiXCR on the multiplex PCR reads. This table holds roughly 580,000 distinct CDR3 sequences, approximately 15% found once. The sequencing input was blood. Receptors originate from a woman in her twenties or thirties with Graves' hyperthyroidism that later progressed to Graves' ophthalmopathy.

Concerning this clonotype itself: This may arise from a read error, as a much more abundant clone is one base away. The rearrangement links TRBV28 to TRBJ1-2; D gene unclear. The germline gives CDR1 MDHEN, CDR2 SYDVKM. The CDR3 runs to 18 residues. The CDR3 DNA sequence: TGTGCCCGCAGTTCCGTGGACGGTCCGGGCCTCTCTATATATGGCTACACCTTC. Protein sequence: CARSSVDGPGLSIYGYTF.

The chain is built from TRBV27 and TRBJ1-2, with 9 bases that match TRBD1. Germline CDR1 reads MNHEY; CDR2 reads SMNVEV (reference sequence). The junction had 7 bases not matched to a gene; V was cut back by 6 bases and J by 5 bases. This CDR3 has 14 amino acids. The CDR3 loop reads CASRGTGQLYGYTF. The CDR3 region has the DNA TGTGCCAGCAGAGGGACAGGGCAACTTTATGGCTACACCTTC.

This clonotype has a handful of counts. The V and J genes are TRBV14 and TRBJ2-7; D is unresolved. Looked up from germline, CDR1 is SGHDN and CDR2 is FVKESK. The CDR3 spans 12 residues. Trimming pared 4 bases from V and 6 bases from J, leaving 10 bases between. This CDR3 reads CASSRRNSEQYF. The CDR3 DNA follows: TGTGCCAGCAGCCGTCGCAACAGCGAGCAGTACTTC. Supplemented by reference TRBV14 and TRBJ2-7, the full variable domain reads EAGVTQFPSHSVIEKGQTVTLRCDPISGHDNLYWYRRVMGKEIKFLLHFVKESKQDESGMPNNRFLAERTGGTYSTLKVQPAELEDSGVYFCASSRRNSEQYFGPGTRLTVT.

The chain joins TRBV11-3 to TRBJ2-7, with D uncertain. The CDR3 consists of 14 residues. Germline CDR1 SGHNT, CDR2 YENEEA. V was clipped by 5 bases and J by 7 bases, with 18 bases between them. The CDR3 here is CASSLSERLREQYF. In DNA form, the CDR3 reads TGTGCCAGCAGCCTGAGCGAGAGGCTCCGGGAGCAGTACTTC. Complete variable domain (other parts from reference TRBV11-3 and TRBJ2-7): EAGVVQSPRYKIIEKKQPVAFWCNPISGHNTLYWYLQNLGQGPELLIRYENEEAVDDSQLPKDRFSAERLKGVDSTLKIQPAELGDSAVYLCASSLSERLREQYFGPGTRLTVT.

This clonotype was observed a few times. A much larger clone differs from this one at a single base, so this may be a read error. The CDR3 ends on some other residue instead of the conserved phenylalanine or tryptophan, so this is likely a read error. The rearrangement links TRBV12-3 or TRBV12-4 to TRBJ1-3, with a weak D call TRBD1 (5 bases). The CDR3 runs 14 residues. Trimming took off 3 bases at V and 4 bases at J, with 10 bases between the two ends. The CDR3: CASSFTRDGNTIYL. DNA for the CDR3: TGTGCCAGCAGTTTCACCAGGGACGGAAACACCATATATCTT.

CDR3 amino acids: CASSVGETGELFF. CDR3 coding DNA: TGTGCCAGCAGCGTAGGGGAGACCGGGGAGCTGTTTTTT. V gene TRBV9 combines with J gene TRBJ2-2; D might be TRBD2 (5 bases). Germline CDR1 and CDR2: SGDLS and YYNGEE. The CDR3 extends over 13 amino acids. V lost 0 bases, J lost 5 bases, and 5 bases lay in between. Complete variable domain (other parts from reference TRBV9 and TRBJ2-2): DSGVTQTPKHLITATGQRVTLRCSPRSGDLSVYWYQQSLDQGLQFLIQYYNGEERAKGNILERFSAQQFPDLHSELNLSSLELGDSALYFCASSVGETGELFFGEGSRLTVL.

This clonotype has more than one count but fewer than ten. The chain's CDR3 is CASSYSLLGLDTGELFF. CDR3 DNA sequence: TGTGCCAGCAGTTACTCTCTCCTCGGGCTGGACACCGGGGAGCTGTTTTTT. The genes are TRBV6-1 and TRBJ2-2; D is unclear. The germline CDR1 and CDR2 sequences are MNHNS and SASEGT. V was trimmed by 5 bases and J by 3 bases, leaving 19 bases between them. The CDR3 totals 17 residues.

The rearrangement links TRBV4-3 to TRBJ2-2; 7 positions agree with TRBD2. The CDR3 spans 16 residues. Germline V gene lookup returns CDR1 LGHNA and CDR2 YSLEER. V was clipped by 0 bases and J by 1 base; unmatched bases: 2. CDR3 in amino acids: CASSQDWGGNTGELFF. The DNA of the CDR3 is TGCGCCAGCAGCCAAGATTGGGGGGGGAACACCGGGGAGCTGTTTTTT.

This clonotype was recorded a few times. CDR3 residues: CASSIEERRYNEQFF. CDR3 DNA sequence: TGTGCCAGCAGCATTGAAGAGCGGAGGTACAATGAGCAGTTCTTC. The V call is TRBV7-9, the J call TRBJ2-1; D perhaps matches TRBD2 (5 bases). V was trimmed by 5 bases and J by 4 bases, leaving 15 bases between them. CDR1 and CDR2 from the germline V gene are SEHNR and FQNEAQ (reference sequence). CDR3 length equals 15 residues.

The chain has TRBV10-3 and TRBJ1-3; the match to TRBD1 covers 7 bases. After removal of 7 bases from V and 0 bases from J, the junction contained 9 bases not matched to a gene. The germline V gene encodes CDR1 ENHRY and CDR2 SYGVKD. The CDR3 has 16 amino acids. The CDR3 here is CAITPGQANSGNTIYF. In DNA, the CDR3 is TGTGCCATCACCCCAGGACAGGCAAACTCTGGAAACACCATATATTTT.

This clonotype was seen a handful of times. The V call is TRBV4-1, the J call TRBJ2-1, with TRBD2 as a possible D gene (5 bases). Germline lookup yields CDR1 MGHRA and CDR2 YSYEKL. The CDR3 consists of 14 residues. The V end was cut by 5 bases, the J end by 5 bases, with 13 bases between. The CDR3 reads CASSGRGVDNEQFF. The DNA for the CDR3 is TGCGCCAGCAGCGGGAGAGGAGTCGACAATGAGCAGTTCTTC.

The J gene is TRBJ1-6, the V gene TRBV6-1, with 7 bases matching TRBD1. This CDR3 comprises 15 residues. The V gene end was trimmed by 7 bases and the J gene end by 5 bases; junction bases not matched to a gene: 8. The germline V gene encodes CDR1 MNHNS and CDR2 SASEGT. The CDR3 spells CASTQGGTDNSPLHF. As DNA, the CDR3 is TGTGCCAGCACCCAAGGCGGGACAGATAATTCACCCCTCCACTTT.

As to this clonotype: A much bigger clone sits one base away, suggesting this may be a read error. The chain joins TRBV29-1 to TRBJ2-1; TRBD2 is a possible D gene (6 bases). The germline CDR1 and CDR2 sequences are SQVTM and ANQGSEA. V shed 4 bases and J shed 2 bases, with 9 bases lying between them. CDR3 length: 13 residues. The DNA of the CDR3 is TGCAGCGTTGTAGCGGCTACCTACAATGAGCAGTTCTTC. Translated: CSVVAATYNEQFF.

In this sample, this clonotype turned up many times. The CDR3 bases are TGTGCCATCAGCCGGACAGGGAACACAGATACGCAGTATTTT. Its protein product is CAISRTGNTDTQYF. The chain carries TRBV10-3 and TRBJ2-3; 8 bases map to TRBD1. CDR3 length: 14 amino acids. Germline-derived CDR1 and CDR2 are ENHRY and SYGVKD. The junction had 4 bases not matched to a gene; V was cut back by 6 bases and J by 2 bases.

V usage is TRBV25-1 and J usage is TRBJ2-1, with 7 nucleotides matching TRBD1. CDR1 is MGHDK, CDR2 SYGVNS, per germline. The CDR3 spans 16 residues. Germline trimming cut 3 bases from V and 3 bases from J; bases unmatched to any gene: 8. The CDR3 here is CASSENTGTVYNEQFF. For the CDR3, the DNA is TGTGCCAGCAGTGAGAACACCGGGACAGTCTACAATGAGCAGTTCTTC.

The sample holds many counts of this clonotype. The rearrangement links TRBV19 to TRBJ2-7, with 9 bases aligning to TRBD1. This CDR3 is built from 13 residues. The germline V gene encodes CDR1 LNHDA and CDR2 SQIVND (reference sequence). J lost 7 bases, V lost 6 bases, and 7 bases had no gene match. The CDR3 coding sequence is TGTGCCAGTAGCGCCGGGACAGGGAGGGAGCAGTACTTC. As protein: CASSAGTGREQYF.

As for this clonotype: A much larger clone is a single base away; this may be a read error. The chain is built from TRBV5-5 and TRBJ1-1; D gene ambiguous. Germline lookup yields CDR1 SGHKS and CDR2 YYEKEE (reference sequence). Trimming cost V 3 bases and J 6 bases, with 36 bases left between them. There are 21 residues in the CDR3. CDR3 in DNA: TGTGCCAGCAGCTGGGCGGACCGCGGGTCTGGCATAGACGCTGGCGGCGCTGAAGCTTTCTTT. This sequence encodes CASSWADRGSGIDAGGAEAFF.

Many counts were recorded for this clonotype. The V and J genes are TRBV6-1 and TRBJ1-1, with D perhaps matching TRBD1 (5 bases). V was trimmed by 7 bases and J by 1 base, leaving 13 bases between them. Germline CDR1 is MNHNS and CDR2 is SASEGT. The length of the CDR3 is 14 residues. CDR3 DNA sequence: TGTGCCAGCACCACGACAGCCCCGAACACTGAAGCTTTCTTT. It encodes CASTTTAPNTEAFF.

This clonotype was recorded at least ten times. The rearrangement links TRBV12-3 or TRBV12-4 to TRBJ2-5, with a tentative D call TRBD2 (5 bases). Trimming stripped 8 bases from V and 5 bases from J, with 15 bases between. This CDR3 has 13 amino acids. The CDR3 protein is CASARGRGETQYF. CDR3 DNA sequence: TGTGCCAGCGCTAGAGGGCGTGGGGAGACCCAGTACTTC.

This clonotype was seen only a few times. Its ends do not fully match the called genes, so a read error is possible. The gene calls are TRBV6-5 and TRBJ1-1; D unclear. From germline, CDR1 is MNHEY and CDR2 SVGAGI. The CDR3 has 14 amino acids. The CDR3 is CASSYEGVNAEAFF. CDR3 nucleotide sequence: TGTGCCAGCAGTTACGAGGGAGTGAACGCTGAAGCTTTCTTT.

The table lists this clonotype with many counts. The chain couples TRBV9 to TRBJ1-1; TRBD1 agrees at 7 bases. The CDR3 is made up of 16 amino acids. J was trimmed by 2 bases and V by 4 bases; bases with no gene match: 11. Germline V gene sequence: CDR1 SGDLS, CDR2 YYNGEE. The CDR3 DNA is TGTGCCAGCAGCACCATAAGACAGGGTGGAAACACTGAAGCTTTCTTT. Its protein is CASSTIRQGGNTEAFF.

In this sample, this clonotype turned up many times. This chain connects TRBV12-3 or TRBV12-4 to TRBJ2-5; 8 bases line up with TRBD1. This CDR3 comprises 14 residues. J was trimmed by 2 bases and V by 4 bases; bases with no gene match: 3. CDR3 sequence (DNA): TGTGCCAGCAGTTCCCGGGACAGGCAAGAGACCCAGTACTTC. Protein: CASSSRDRQETQYF.

The rearrangement joins TRBV20-1 to TRBJ1-1; D remains unclear. CDR3 length equals 14 residues. Germline CDR1 and CDR2: DFQATT and SNEGSKA (reference sequence). V was clipped by 5 bases and J by 3 bases, with 16 bases between them. The CDR3 region is CSARVPILHTEAFF. The DNA of the CDR3 is TGCAGTGCTCGCGTACCCATACTCCACACTGAAGCTTTCTTT.

This clonotype was seen a handful of times. The V and J genes are TRBV5-1 and TRBJ1-1; possibly TRBD1 for D (6 bases). Germline CDR1 reads SGHRS; CDR2 reads YFSETQ. With 0 bases removed from V and 6 bases from J, the gap between germline ends came to 9 bases. The CDR3 runs 13 residues. In DNA form, the CDR3 reads TGCGCCAGCAGCTTGGGGGGGCAGGCTGAAGCTTTCTTT. It translates to CASSLGGQAEAFF.

The chain recombines TRBV29-1 with TRBJ1-2; D ambiguous. The CDR3 runs 11 residues. Germline V lookup: CDR1 SQVTM, CDR2 ANQGSEA. V lost 4 bases, J lost 6 bases, and 9 bases lay in between. CDR3 DNA sequence: TGCAGCGTTGCTAGGCCAGATGGCTACACCTTC. Its protein is CSVARPDGYTF.

This clonotype was counted ten times or more. The rearrangement joins TRBV13 to TRBJ1-5; weak D call: TRBD1 (6 bases). CDR3 length equals 15 residues. Trimming took 2 bases from V and 7 from J, leaving 15 bases between them. Per the germline V gene, CDR1 is PRHDT and CDR2 is FYEKMQ (reference sequence). CDR3 coding DNA: TGTGCCAGCAGCTTAAGCGGGGGCGCGGGGCAGCCCCAGCATTTT. Translating gives CASSLSGGAGQPQHF.